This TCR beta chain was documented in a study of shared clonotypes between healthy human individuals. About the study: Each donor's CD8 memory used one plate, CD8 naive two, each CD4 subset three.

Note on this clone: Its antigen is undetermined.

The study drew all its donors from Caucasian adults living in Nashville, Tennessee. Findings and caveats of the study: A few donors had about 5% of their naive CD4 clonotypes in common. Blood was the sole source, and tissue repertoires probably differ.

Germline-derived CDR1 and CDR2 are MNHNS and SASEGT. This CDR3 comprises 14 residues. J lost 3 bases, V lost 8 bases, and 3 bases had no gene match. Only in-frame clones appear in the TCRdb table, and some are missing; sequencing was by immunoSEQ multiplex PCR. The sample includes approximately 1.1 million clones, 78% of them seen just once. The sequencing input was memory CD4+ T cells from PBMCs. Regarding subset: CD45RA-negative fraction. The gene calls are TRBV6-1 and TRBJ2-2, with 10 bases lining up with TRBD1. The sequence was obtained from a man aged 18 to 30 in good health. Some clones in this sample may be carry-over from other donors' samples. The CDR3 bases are TGTGCCAGCGTAGGGACAGGGGACACCGGGGAGCTGTTTTTT. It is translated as CASVGTGDTGELFF.